The next 5 T cell receptor beta chains were all read from a single sample in a study of blood T cells in healthy people across ages. A second roughly 6 to 11 cycle PCR used barcoded and J-beta primers. A single record per CDR3 protein comes from TCRdb applying MiXCR to the 5' RACE reads. Altogether 1.5 million to 1.9 million distinct CDR3 sequences are present, approximately 43% being singletons, with the ten largest covering approximately 4.1%. Material for sequencing was blood. The receptor set was obtained from a woman younger than 35 in good health.

This clonotype was observed a handful of times. This chain connects TRBV12-3 or TRBV12-4 to TRBJ1-6; D remains ambiguous. The CDR3 has 14 amino acids. Between the trimmed V and J ends, which lost 5 bases and 4 bases, there was a span of 9 bases. The CDR3, as DNA: TGTGCCAGCAGTACTCGAGATTATAATTCACCCCTCCACTTT. Protein sequence: CASSTRDYNSPLHF.

A few counts support this clonotype. This chain joins TRBV6-5 and TRBJ2-3; unclear D gene. The CDR3 is 14 amino acids. The germline V and J ends were trimmed by 1 base and 0 bases, with 5 bases remaining between them. Per germline, CDR1 MNHEY and CDR2 SVGAGI. CDR3 nucleotide sequence: TGTGCCAGCAGTTACTTCGGTAGCACAGATACGCAGTATTTT. Translated: CASSYFGSTDTQYF.

The chain is built from TRBV7-9 and TRBJ1-1; the match to TRBD1 covers 7 bases. Germline V gene lookup returns CDR1 SEHNR and CDR2 FQNEAQ (reference sequence). The CDR3 loop spans 16 amino acids. After removal of 1 base from V and 1 base from J, the junction contained 6 bases not matched to a gene. CDR3 region: CASSLGYGTENTEAFF. The CDR3 region has the DNA TGTGCCAGCAGCTTAGGCTACGGGACAGAGAACACTGAAGCTTTCTTT.

The gene calls are TRBV9 and TRBJ2-7, with TRBD1 matching 9 bases. In germline, CDR1 is SGDLS, CDR2 YYNGEE. V gave up 0 bases and J gave up 6 bases; unmatched junction bases: 7. The CDR3 contains 15 residues. The CDR3 loop is CASSVVGQGFSEQYF. CDR3 DNA: TGTGCCAGCAGCGTAGTGGGACAGGGTTTCTCCGAGCAGTACTTC.

The sample holds many counts of this clonotype. This chain connects TRBV27 to TRBJ2-3, with 12 bases fitting TRBD2. The germline V gene has CDR1 MNHEY and CDR2 SMNVEV (reference sequence). There are 16 residues in the CDR3. The trim removed 6 bases at V and 0 bases at J, leaving 4 bases unmatched. The CDR3, as DNA: TGTGCCAGCAGCCGGACTAGCGGGGCGAGCACAGATACGCAGTATTTT. This translates into CASSRTSGASTDTQYF.